One sample yielded the 10 T cell receptor beta chains listed below, sequenced in a study of shared clonotypes between healthy human individuals. The data were produced by immunoSEQ multiplex PCR, yet TCRdb's version contains in-frame clones alone and is incomplete. The sample yields roughly 2,300,000 clones, 92% seen once. Material for sequencing was naive CD4+ T cells from PBMCs. The subset denotes: CD45RA+ positively selected. The source of these receptors is a man aged 18 to 29 in good health. Some clones in this sample may be carry-over from other donors' samples.

The rearrangement uses TRBV11-2 and TRBJ2-1; no reliable D call. Looked up from germline, CDR1 is SGHAT and CDR2 is FQNNGV. CDR3 length: 14 amino acids. The V and J ends lost 1 base and 3 bases respectively, with 7 bases between them. The CDR3 sequence: CASSLVPVYNEQFF. For the CDR3, the DNA is TGTGCCAGCAGCTTAGTTCCTGTCTACAATGAGCAGTTCTTC.

The J gene is TRBJ2-7, the V gene TRBV5-4; 8 bases map to TRBD2. Germline CDR1 reads SGHNT; CDR2 reads YYREEE (reference sequence). V was clipped by 2 bases and J by 3 bases; unmatched bases: 4. CDR3 length: 14 amino acids. CDR3 amino acids: CASSFGTSNYEQYF. The DNA for the CDR3 is TGTGCCAGCAGCTTCGGGACTAGTAACTACGAGCAGTACTTC.

The chain has TRBV28 and TRBJ2-3; D might be TRBD2 (7 bases). Germline CDR1 reads MDHEN; CDR2 reads SYDVKM. Trimming shortened V by 7 bases and J by 4 bases, and 12 bases separated the two germline ends. The CDR3 is 13 amino acids. The CDR3 is CASIGGQPDTQYF. The CDR3 coding sequence is TGTGCCAGCATCGGGGGGCAGCCAGATACGCAGTATTTT.

This rearrangement joins TRBV18 to TRBJ1-1; D is undetermined. Deletions cut 6 bases from V and 0 bases from J, with 8 bases between. CDR1 KGHSH and CDR2 LQKENI come from the germline V gene. The CDR3 length is 13 residues. The CDR3 DNA is TGTGCCAGCTCGGGAGCGTTGAACACTGAAGCTTTCTTT. Its translation: CASSGALNTEAFF.

The chain couples TRBV21-1 to TRBJ2-2; TRBD1 reflects the table's D call only, with no check against the DNA. TRBV21-1 is given as a pseudogene. This CDR3 region has 18 residues. CDR3 loop: CASSKRAGGQGRNGELFF. In DNA form, the CDR3 reads TGTGCCAGCAGCAAAAGGGCCGGGGGACAGGGACGGAACGGGGAGCTGTTTTTT.

The V call is TRBV28, the J call TRBJ2-5, with D perhaps TRBD1 or TRBD2 (6 bases each). Looked up from germline, CDR1 is MDHEN and CDR2 is SYDVKM. The CDR3 contains 15 residues. With 6 bases removed from V and 5 bases from J, the gap between germline ends came to 19 bases. The CDR3 protein is CASREIVGGGETQYF. CDR3 coding DNA: TGTGCCAGCAGGGAAATCGTCGGAGGGGGTGAGACCCAGTACTTC. The complete variable domain, with remaining parts taken from reference TRBV28 and TRBJ2-5, reads DVKVTQSSRYLVKRTGEKVFLECVQDMDHENMFWYRQDPGLGLRLIYFSYDVKMKEKGDIPEGYSVSREKKERFSLILESASTNQTSMYLCASREIVGGGETQYFGPGTRLLVL.

The chain uses TRBV28 and TRBJ2-7; D gene ambiguous. Trimming removed 5 bases from V and 4 bases from J, with 9 bases in between. Germline CDR1 is MDHEN and CDR2 is SYDVKM. The CDR3 runs 12 residues. In DNA, the CDR3 is TGTGCCAGCAGTAAGGCGCTTTACGAGCAGTACTTC. This gives the protein CASSKALYEQYF.

The V and J genes are TRBV18 and TRBJ2-1, with 8 positions matching TRBD1. Losses at the gene ends were 1 base for V and 6 bases for J; bases not matched to a gene: 5. This CDR3 contains 15 residues. CDR1 and CDR2 (germline): KGHSH, LQKENI. The DNA of the CDR3 is TGTGCCAGCTCACCACAAGGGACAGGTTCCAATGAGCAGTTCTTC. Translation: CASSPQGTGSNEQFF.

The chain uses TRBV5-1 and TRBJ1-1; D unresolved. This CDR3 spans 14 amino acids. CDR1 SGHRS and CDR2 YFSETQ come from the germline V gene. V gave up 4 bases and J gave up 5 bases, with 15 bases separating them. The CDR3 reads CASSIQPPETEAFF. The DNA of the CDR3 is TGCGCCAGCAGCATACAGCCCCCGGAGACTGAAGCTTTCTTT. Filled out from reference TRBV5-1 and TRBJ1-1, the complete variable domain reads KAGVTQTPRYLIKTRGQQVTLSCSPISGHRSVSWYQQTPGQGLQFLFEYFSETQRNKGNFPGRFSGRQFSNSRSEMNVSTLELGDSALYLCASSIQPPETEAFFGQGTRLTVV.

The gene calls are TRBV9 and TRBJ1-3, with a weak D call TRBD1 (6 bases). This CDR3 is built from 17 residues. The V gene's germline CDR1 is SGDLS and CDR2 YYNGEE. Between the trimmed V and J ends, which lost 0 bases and 0 bases, there was a span of 13 bases. This CDR3 reads CASSVVGEQGSGNTIYF. Here the CDR3 DNA reads TGTGCCAGCAGCGTAGTCGGGGAACAGGGCTCTGGAAACACCATATATTTT. The whole variable domain, remainder taken from reference TRBV9 and TRBJ1-3, is DSGVTQTPKHLITATGQRVTLRCSPRSGDLSVYWYQQSLDQGLQFLIQYYNGEERAKGNILERFSAQQFPDLHSELNLSSLELGDSALYFCASSVVGEQGSGNTIYFGEGSWLTVV.